This T cell receptor beta chain originates from a study of CD8 T cells in ankylosing spondylitis. Quantitative 5'-RACE with molecular barcodes was used to make the TCR beta libraries. One entry per CDR3 protein, called by TCRdb with MiXCR from the 5' RACE reads. This table has approximately 520,000 distinct CDR3 sequences, 5.3% appearing once. J lost 12 bases, V lost 2 bases, and 9 bases had no gene match. The length of the CDR3 is 13 residues. Germline V gives CDR1 SQVTM, CDR2 ANQGSEA. Regarding the study as a whole: One TCR beta motif, made up of fewer than 10 highly homologous variants, appeared characteristic of ankylosing spondylitis blood.

At least ten counts were recorded for this clonotype. Antigen specificity is unknown. The V gene is TRBV29-1, the J gene TRBJ2-1; 8 bases align to TRBD2. The sample comprised blood, either unsorted or a sorted T cell fraction (not recorded which). This receptor was taken from a male donor with ankylosing spondylitis. The CDR3 sequence is CSVEMRLATGQFF. CDR3 DNA sequence: TGCAGCGTTGAAATGAGACTAGCGACCGGGCAGTTCTTC.